This record concerns one T cell receptor (beta chain) sequence. Its antigen remains unknown. Previously, flow cytometry had revealed CD8+CD57+ cell expansion in the patients chosen for sequencing. Acquired aplastic anemia of severe grade affected all patients. The source of the sample is a study of CD8+CD57+ T cells in acquired aplastic anemia. Overall study context: Sorted cells (CD4+ and CD8+) yielded DNA amounts that averaged approximately 3.2 ug. Findings and caveats of the study: For CD8+ Simpson's diversity, patients and controls showed no significant difference. Patients and controls shared 25 to 35 CD8+ CDR3 sequences, highly expressed in patients.

V lost 4 bases and J 2 bases, leaving 10 bases between the germline ends. Per germline, CDR1 LNHDA and CDR2 SQIVND (reference sequence). The length of the CDR3 is 14 residues. Profiling of TCR beta VDJ combinations and CDR3 sequences used genomic DNA as template. TCRdb reprocessed the reads via MiXCR and lists one record per CDR3 protein. The table lists 130,000 or so distinct CDR3 sequences, about 60% of them singletons, with 29% in the top ten. The sample taken for sequencing was sorted CD4+, CD8+, or CD8+CD57+ T cells (not recorded which) from PBMCs. The source of this sequence is a human donor with aplastic anemia. The chain joins TRBV19 to TRBJ2-3, with D possibly being TRBD2 (6 bases). CDR3 in DNA: TGTGCCAGTAGTACGGGAGAGAACACAGATACGCAGTATTTT. Protein product: CASSTGENTDTQYF.